These 6 T cell receptor beta chains were sequenced from one sample in a study of blood T cell repertoires in COVID-19. Profiling relied on immunoSEQ multiplex PCR, and the TCRdb table lists in-frame clones only, not all of them. The sample shows over 100,000 clones, over 60% of them seen only once. Material for sequencing was peripheral blood. The receptors were sampled from a woman in her 70s with acute or convalescent COVID-19.

This chain uses TRBV2 with TRBJ2-7; 10 bases fit TRBD2. The ends lost 6 bases at V and 5 bases at J; junction bases unmatched: 7. The germline V gene encodes CDR1 SNHLY and CDR2 FYNNEI. This CDR3 spans 14 amino acids. The CDR3 spells CASRLAGGPHEQYF. CDR3 nucleotide sequence: TGTGCCAGCAGATTAGCGGGAGGTCCCCACGAGCAGTACTTC.

This chain connects TRBV4-3 to TRBJ2-1; 10 bases fit TRBD2. The germline V gene encodes CDR1 LGHNA and CDR2 YSLEER. Trimming removed 0 bases from V and 3 bases from J; junction bases left unmatched: 2. The CDR3 runs to 16 residues. The CDR3 DNA sequence: TGCGCCAGCAGCCAAGAAGCGGGGGGGATCTACAATGAGCAGTTCTTC. Translated: CASSQEAGGIYNEQFF.

The chain has TRBV19 and TRBJ2-2, with a possible D match to TRBD1 (6 bases). The CDR3 runs to 15 residues. Germline values: CDR1 LNHDA, CDR2 SQIVND (reference sequence). Trimming cost V 1 base and J 5 bases, with 11 bases left between them. CDR3 DNA: TGTGCCAGTAGTATAGGGCAGGGGCTAACCGGGGAGCTGTTTTTT. Its protein is CASSIGQGLTGELFF.

V gene TRBV7-6 combines with J gene TRBJ1-3, with D perhaps matching TRBD1 (6 bases). V lost 1 base to trimming and J lost 3 bases, with 13 bases between them. The germline V gene encodes CDR1 SGHVS and CDR2 FNYEAQ. The CDR3 sequence is 16 residues long. CDR3 DNA sequence: TGTGCCAGCAGCTTAGAAGTGTACAGGGATGGAAACACCATATATTTT. Translating it yields CASSLEVYRDGNTIYF.

The chain uses TRBV4-1 and TRBJ2-1; 10 nucleotides agree with TRBD1. V lost 4 bases, J lost 6 bases, and 6 bases stayed unmatched. From germline, CDR1 is MGHRA and CDR2 YSYEKL. The CDR3 runs to 15 residues. The DNA of the CDR3 is TGCGCCAGCAGCCCGTTCTGGACAGGGGGCAATGAGCAGTTCTTC. It yields the protein CASSPFWTGGNEQFF.

The chain is built from TRBV28 and TRBJ2-1; D is ambiguous. The germline V gene encodes CDR1 MDHEN and CDR2 SYDVKM. Trimming removed 5 bases at V and 4 bases at J, with 12 bases between. The CDR3 contains 14 residues. CDR3 nucleotide sequence: TGTGCCAGCAGTCTACCGGCGGTATACAATGAGCAGTTCTTC. Translated, it gives CASSLPAVYNEQFF.